The source of this TCR beta chain is a study of T cell responses to AZD1222 COVID-19 vaccine. Study details: Timing groups of about 4 and about 12 weeks for second doses were pooled.

In regard to this clone: The antigen is undetermined.

Produced via immunoSEQ multiplex PCR; TCRdb's table is partial and in-frame only. The table lists 150,000 to 190,000 clones, roughly nine tenths of them singletons. The V and J ends lost 5 bases and 5 bases respectively, with 13 bases between them. In germline, CDR1 is LGHDT, CDR2 YNNKEL (reference sequence). This CDR3 has 15 amino acids. Study-level points and caveats: Most donors were white British, females outnumbered males, and clonal diversity was possibly underestimated. Across spike, vaccine-associated CD4 TCRs were found, dominant at 160-218 and 743-854. Breadth and depth of Spike-specific TCRs rose after two AZD1222 doses.

The TCR was taken from an adult in good health. The sample in question was peripheral blood, obtained on day 0 of AZD1222 vaccination. The rearrangement uses TRBV3-1 (or the pseudogene TRBV3-2) and TRBJ1-6; D gene ambiguous. CDR3 sequence: CASSFRTAHNSPLHF. The DNA for the CDR3 is TGTGCCAGCAGCTTTCGGACGGCTCATAATTCACCCCTCCACTTT.